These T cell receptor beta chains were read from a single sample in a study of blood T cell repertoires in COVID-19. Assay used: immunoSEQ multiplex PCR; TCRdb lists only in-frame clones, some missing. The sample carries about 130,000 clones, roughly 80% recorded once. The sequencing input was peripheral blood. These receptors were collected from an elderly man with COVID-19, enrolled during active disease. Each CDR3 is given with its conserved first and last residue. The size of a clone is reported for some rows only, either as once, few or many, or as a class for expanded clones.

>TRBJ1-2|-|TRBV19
CASSISGHNYGYTF
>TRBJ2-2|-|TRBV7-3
CASRRTSTGTGELFF
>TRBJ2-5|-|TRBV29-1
CSVNDRGTQETQYF
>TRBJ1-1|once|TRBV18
CASSPWGGMDTEAFF
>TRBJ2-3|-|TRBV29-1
CSVEDQGGYTQYF
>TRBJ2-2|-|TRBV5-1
CASSLKAGQVGELFF
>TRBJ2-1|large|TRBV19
CASSRTSGSFDEQFF
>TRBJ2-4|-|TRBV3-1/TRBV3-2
CASSQMGTSGSVAKNIQYF
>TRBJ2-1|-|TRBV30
CASTAGIGQFF
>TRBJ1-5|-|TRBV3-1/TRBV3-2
CASSQDGGYSNQPQHF
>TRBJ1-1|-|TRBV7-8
CASSLYRNTEAFF
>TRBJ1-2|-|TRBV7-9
CASSHQQGTGNYGYTF
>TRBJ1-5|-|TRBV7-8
CASSLGQGVNQPQHF
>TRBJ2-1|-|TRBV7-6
CASSLGGLALKREQFF
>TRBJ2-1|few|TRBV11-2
CASSLDTGLAVPYRYNEQFF
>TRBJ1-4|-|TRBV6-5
CASSPGTGRLFF
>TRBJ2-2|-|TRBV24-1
CATSDPGRGRIGELFF
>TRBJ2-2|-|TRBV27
CASSFTGTPGELFF
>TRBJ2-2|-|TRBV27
CASPLMGQRNTGELFF
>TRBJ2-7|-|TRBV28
CASSSTGTSNYEQYF
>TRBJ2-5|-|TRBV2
CATMYQETQYF
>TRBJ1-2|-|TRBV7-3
CASSFAPTYGYTF
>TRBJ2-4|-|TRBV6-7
CASSYSRKRTSGTLAKNIQYF
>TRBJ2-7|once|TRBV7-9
CASSTIGQGGTYEQYF
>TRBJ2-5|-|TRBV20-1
CSATARETQYF
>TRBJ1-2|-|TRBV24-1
CATSEPGTGENGYTF
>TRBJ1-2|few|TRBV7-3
CASSLTRDSALTNYGYTF
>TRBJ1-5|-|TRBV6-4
CASRPSGQSNQPQHF
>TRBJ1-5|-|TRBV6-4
CASILGGNSNQPQHF
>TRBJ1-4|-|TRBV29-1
CSALTGVDSEKLFF
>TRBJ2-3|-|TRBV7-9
CASSLSGATDTQYF
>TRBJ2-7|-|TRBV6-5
CASSPPGLRRNEQYF
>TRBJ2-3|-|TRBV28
CASSPLAGEADTQYF
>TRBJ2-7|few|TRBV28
CAWGDPYEQYF
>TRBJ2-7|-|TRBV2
CASLVGGYEQYF
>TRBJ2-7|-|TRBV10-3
CAISESWGHSYEQYF
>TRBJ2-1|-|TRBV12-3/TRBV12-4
CASIPHNYNEQFF
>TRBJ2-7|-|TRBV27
CASIASGSYEQYF
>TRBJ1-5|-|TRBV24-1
CATSDNDRGDQPQHF
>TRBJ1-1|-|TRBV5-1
CASSLTVANTEAFF
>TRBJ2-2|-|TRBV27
CASSSRHPNTGELFF
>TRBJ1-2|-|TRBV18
CASSAPQGAGYTF
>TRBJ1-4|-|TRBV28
CASSGWEGLNEKLFF
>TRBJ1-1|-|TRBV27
CASRMTGWPEAFF
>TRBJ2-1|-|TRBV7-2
CASSLNRGHEQFF
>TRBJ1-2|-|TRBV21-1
CASSLPGQGGIGDNYGYTF
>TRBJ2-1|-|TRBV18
CASSPPSGSGYNEQFF
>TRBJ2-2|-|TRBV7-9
CASSPRDFSNTGELFF